These 16 T cell receptor beta chains originate from one sample sequenced in a study of T cell responses to AZD1222 COVID-19 vaccine. Clones were sequenced by immunoSEQ multiplex PCR, and TCRdb holds only the in-frame ones, with some missing. Counted here are roughly 93,000 clones, 90% occurring once; the ten biggest clones make up approximately 30%. Sequencing was performed on peripheral blood, taken on day 0 of AZD1222 vaccination. The receptor set was obtained from an adult in good health.

The chain joins TRBV30 to TRBJ2-7; possibly TRBD1 or TRBD2 for D (5 bases each). CDR1 GTSNPN and CDR2 SVGIG come from the germline V gene (reference sequence). With 4 bases removed from V and 0 bases from J, the gap between germline ends came to 22 bases. CDR3 size: 17 residues. In DNA form, the CDR3 reads TGTGCCTGGATTCAAGTGGGGCCGGGGAGAATCTCCTACGAGCAGTACTTC. This translates into CAWIQVGPGRISYEQYF.

The chain recombines TRBV18 with TRBJ2-2, with a possible D match to TRBD1 (6 bases). Trimming cost V 1 base and J 5 bases, with 17 bases left between them. Germline CDR1 KGHSH, CDR2 LQKENI. The CDR3 covers 17 residues. CDR3 nucleotide sequence: TGTGCCAGCTCACCACTCGGACAGTGGGACGGAACCGGGGAGCTGTTTTTT. Encoded protein: CASSPLGQWDGTGELFF.

The rearrangement links TRBV5-1 to TRBJ1-2; D is ambiguous. Germline V lookup: CDR1 SGHRS, CDR2 YFSETQ. This CDR3 comprises 13 residues. The V end was cut by 4 bases, the J end by 2 bases, with 9 bases between. The CDR3 protein is CASSPDSNYGYTF. CDR3 DNA: TGCGCCAGCAGCCCGGATAGCAACTATGGCTACACCTTC.

The J gene is TRBJ1-1, the V gene TRBV7-9; 8 bases align to TRBD1. J lost 5 bases, V lost 5 bases, and 7 bases had no gene match. The germline V gene has CDR1 SEHNR and CDR2 FQNEAQ (reference sequence). This CDR3 comprises 14 residues. In DNA, the CDR3 is TGTGCCAGCAGCCAGGGACAGGCCGGGACTGAAGCTTTCTTT. It translates to CASSQGQAGTEAFF.

This clone was counted only a few times. The gene calls are TRBV6-4 and TRBJ2-3, with a tentative D call TRBD1 (5 bases). The CDR3 covers 15 residues. Germline lookup yields CDR1 MRHNA and CDR2 SNTAGT. The V end lost 3 bases, the J end lost 1 base, and 11 bases lay between the germline ends. For the CDR3, the DNA is TGTGCCAGCAGTGATTCTGGACAACGCACAGATACGCAGTATTTT. Translating it yields CASSDSGQRTDTQYF.

This clone was recorded only once. This chain uses TRBV2 with TRBJ2-4, with D possibly being TRBD2 (5 bases). The germline CDR1 and CDR2 sequences are SNHLY and FYNNEI. V was clipped by 0 bases and J by 4 bases, with 19 bases between them. The CDR3 is 18 amino acids. CDR3 DNA: TGTGCCAGCAGTGAAGCGCTTAATCCTGGCGAGGGAAAAAACATTCAGTACTTC. It encodes CASSEALNPGEGKNIQYF. The full variable domain, rest sourced from reference TRBV2 and TRBJ2-4, is EPEVTQTPSHQVTQMGQEVILRCVPISNHLYFYWYRQILGQKVEFLVSFYNNEISEKSEIFDDQFSVERPDGSNFTLKIRSTKLEDSAMYFCASSEALNPGEGKNIQYFGAGTRLSVL.

V usage is TRBV5-4 and J usage is TRBJ2-3, with 9 positions matching TRBD2. Germline V CDR1 and CDR2: SGHNT, YYREEE (reference sequence). Germline trimming cut 1 base from V and 2 bases from J; bases unmatched to any gene: 5. The CDR3 has 16 residues. This CDR3 reads CASSLRLAGPTDTQYF. CDR3 nucleotides: TGTGCCAGCAGCTTGAGGCTAGCGGGACCCACAGATACGCAGTATTTT.

The chain couples TRBV28 to TRBJ2-7; tentative D call: TRBD2 (6 bases). CDR3 length: 15 amino acids. Per germline, CDR1 MDHEN and CDR2 SYDVKM. Trimming took off 5 bases at V and 5 bases at J, with 19 bases between the two ends. CDR3 region: CASSREDWVANEQYF. DNA for the CDR3: TGTGCCAGCAGTAGGGAGGACTGGGTGGCGAACGAGCAGTACTTC.

The V call is TRBV7-2, the J call TRBJ2-1; 12 bases align to TRBD2. J gave up 5 bases and V 5 bases, and 7 bases lay outside the gene matches. CDR1 is SGHTA, CDR2 FQGNSA, per germline. CDR3 length equals 16 residues. CDR3 protein: CASSQGGLAGHNEQFF. The CDR3 nucleotides read TGTGCCAGCAGCCAAGGGGGACTAGCGGGCCACAATGAGCAGTTCTTC.

This clone was picked up one time. The V and J genes are TRBV6-5 and TRBJ1-5; D is unclear. In germline, CDR1 is MNHEY, CDR2 SVGAGI. V was cut by 7 bases and J by 7 bases, with 20 bases left in between. The CDR3 is made up of 15 amino acids. This chain's CDR3 is CASTWQAGNDQPQHF. DNA for the CDR3: TGTGCCAGCACTTGGCAGGCCGGTAATGACCAGCCCCAGCATTTT.

The gene calls are TRBV27 and TRBJ1-5; 7 positions match TRBD1. Trimming took 5 bases from V and 4 from J; bases not matched to a gene: 5. The CDR3 length is 14 residues. CDR1 is MNHEY, CDR2 SMNVEV, per germline (reference sequence). In nucleotides, the CDR3 is TGTGCCAGCAGTGGGGACAGTTGGAATCAGCCCCAGCATTTT. Its translation: CASSGDSWNQPQHF.

The genes are TRBV5-1 and TRBJ2-7; 7 nucleotides match TRBD1. Trimming cost V 3 bases and J 1 base; bases outside gene matches: 7. Germline V gene lookup returns CDR1 SGHRS and CDR2 YFSETQ. The CDR3 has 15 amino acids. Here the CDR3 DNA reads TGCGCCAGCAGCTACACCGGGACAGAGTCCTACGAGCAGTACTTC. This sequence encodes CASSYTGTESYEQYF.

The genes are TRBV10-3 and TRBJ2-1; TRBD2 matches 9 bases. The germline V gene has CDR1 ENHRY and CDR2 SYGVKD. The junction had 11 bases not matched to a gene; V was cut back by 4 bases and J by 7 bases. The length of the CDR3 is 16 residues. CDR3 loop: CAISGAISGSGNEQFF. The CDR3 DNA is TGTGCCATCAGTGGCGCTATTAGCGGGAGTGGGAATGAGCAGTTCTTC.

This chain connects TRBV6-2 or TRBV6-3 to TRBJ1-5, with D unclear. In germline, CDR1 is MNHEY, CDR2 SVGEGT. The CDR3 spans 15 residues. V shed 2 bases and J shed 2 bases, with 10 bases lying between them. The CDR3 loop reads CASSYIAEGNQPQHF. CDR3 in DNA: TGTGCCAGCAGTTACATCGCAGAGGGCAATCAGCCCCAGCATTTT.

The V and J genes are TRBV18 and TRBJ1-4, with 8 nucleotides matching TRBD1. V lost 2 bases and J lost 10; bases outside the gene matches: 15. This CDR3 has 17 amino acids. Germline V gene lookup returns CDR1 KGHSH and CDR2 LQKENI. The DNA of the CDR3 is TGTGCCAGCTCACCAAGCAGGACAGGGCTGATTGCAGGAAAACTGTTTTTT. Protein product: CASSPSRTGLIAGKLFF. Variable domain in full (rest from reference TRBV18 and TRBJ1-4): NAGVMQNPRHLVRRRGQEARLRCSPMKGHSHVYWYRQLPEEGLKFMVYLQKENIIDESGMPKERFSAEFPKEGPSILRIQQVVRGDSAAYFCASSPSRTGLIAGKLFFGSGTQLSVL.

This chain links TRBV4-2 with TRBJ2-7; a weak D match, TRBD2 (6 bases). The V and J ends lost 0 bases and 3 bases respectively, with 9 bases between them. Germline V gene sequence: CDR1 LGHNA, CDR2 YNFKEQ. The CDR3 covers 14 residues. The CDR3 nucleotides read TGTGCCAGCAGCCAAGATGGGACTCTCTACGAGCAGTACTTC. Translation: CASSQDGTLYEQYF.